The 9 T cell receptor beta chains presented below share a single source sample, sequenced in a study of blood T cell repertoires in COVID-19. TCRdb's copy holds only in-frame clones and misses some; the assay was immunoSEQ multiplex PCR. Of 25,000 to 35,000 clones in the sample, about 83% were seen once. Sequencing input: peripheral blood. The receptors stem from a man between 65 and 85 years old with active COVID-19.

The chain uses TRBV7-8 and TRBJ2-1; TRBD2 is a possible D gene (6 bases). CDR1 is SGHVS and CDR2 is FQNEAQ in the germline V gene. V lost 3 bases and J lost 0, with 12 bases in between. The length of the CDR3 is 16 residues. The DNA for the CDR3 is TGTGCCAGCAGCTTCGGGACTTCGGACTCCTACAATGAGCAGTTCTTC. Its translation: CASSFGTSDSYNEQFF. The complete variable domain, with remaining parts taken from reference TRBV7-8 and TRBJ2-1, reads GAGVSQSPRYKVAKRGQDVALRCDPISGHVSLFWYQQALGQGPEFLTYFQNEAQLDKSGLPSDRFFAERPEGSVSTLKIQRTQQEDSAVYLCASSFGTSDSYNEQFFGPGTRLTVL.

As DNA, the CDR3 is TGTGCCAGCAGCGGCAACAGGGGGCCTGATATCTACGGACAGTACTTC. Protein sequence: CASSGNRGPDIYGQYF. The chain joins TRBV7-9 to TRBJ2-7; 9 bases line up with TRBD1. Trimming took 5 bases from V and 10 from J; bases not matched to a gene: 18. From germline, CDR1 is SEHNR and CDR2 FQNEAQ (reference sequence). The CDR3 is 16 residues long.

This clone was seen only once. The chain carries TRBV5-1 and TRBJ2-2; the match to TRBD2 covers 11 bases. J lost 6 bases, V lost 2 bases, and 3 bases had no gene match. This CDR3 has 15 amino acids. Germline V gives CDR1 SGHRS, CDR2 YFSETQ. CDR3 in amino acids: CASSFLAGGPGELFF. In nucleotides, the CDR3 is TGCGCCAGCAGCTTCTTAGCGGGGGGGCCCGGGGAGCTGTTTTTT.

The rearrangement joins TRBV7-9 to TRBJ2-6; tentative D call: TRBD2 (6 bases). V shed 0 bases and J shed 3 bases, with 6 bases lying between them. Germline CDR1 SEHNR, CDR2 FQNEAQ (reference sequence). The CDR3 has 15 amino acids. Here the CDR3 reads CASSLAGGGANVLTF. In DNA form, the CDR3 reads TGTGCCAGCAGCTTAGCGGGGGGTGGGGCCAACGTCCTGACTTTC.

This clone was found a few times. CDR3 region: CASSRTSGPYEQYF. The DNA of the CDR3 is TGTGCCAGCAGCCGGACTAGCGGCCCCTACGAGCAGTACTTC. The chain employs TRBV7-3 and TRBJ2-7; TRBD2 aligns across 10 bases. J gave up 2 bases and V 5 bases, and 3 bases lay outside the gene matches. The CDR3 consists of 14 residues. CDR1 and CDR2 from the germline V gene are SGHTA and FQGTGA.

This chain connects TRBV28 to TRBJ2-5, with TRBD2 identical over 7 bases. Germline CDR1 reads MDHEN; CDR2 reads SYDVKM. The CDR3 runs to 15 residues. CDR3 nucleotides: TGTCCCTGCTTTTTTGTGGGGGGGGTGGGCGAGACCCAGTACTTC. Translating it yields CPCFFVGGVGETQYF. Supplemented by reference TRBV28 and TRBJ2-5, the full variable domain reads DVKVTQSSRYLVKRTGEKVFLECVQDMDHENMFWYRQDPGLGLRLIYFSYDVKMKEKGDIPEGYSVSREKKERFSLILESASTNQTSMYLCPCFFVGGVGETQYFGPGTRLLVL.

CDR3 amino acids: CASSQIGREAETQYF. The CDR3 DNA follows: TGCGCCAGCAGCCAAATCGGACGGGAGGCGGAGACCCAGTACTTC. The chain has TRBV5-1 and TRBJ2-5; the match to TRBD2 covers 7 bases. Germline V gives CDR1 SGHRS, CDR2 YFSETQ. V dropped 4 bases and J dropped 5; count of bases not matched to a gene: 11. The CDR3 has 15 amino acids.

The CDR3 protein is CSVDGTGTDPYEQYF. CDR3 sequence (DNA): TGCAGCGTTGATGGCACCGGGACAGATCCCTACGAGCAGTACTTC. The chain couples TRBV29-1 to TRBJ2-7, with 7 bases lining up with TRBD1. From germline, CDR1 is SQVTM and CDR2 ANQGSEA. The CDR3 totals 15 residues. Trimming took 3 bases from V and 2 from J; bases not matched to a gene: 10.

This chain uses TRBV5-8 with TRBJ2-3; tentatively, D is TRBD1 (5 bases). Trimming removed 4 bases from V and 0 bases from J, with 12 bases in between. The CDR3 consists of 15 residues. Germline V gene lookup returns CDR1 SGHTS and CDR2 YDEGEE. CDR3 DNA: TGTGCCAGCAGCAGCAGGGTTACTAGCACAGATACGCAGTATTTT. The encoded protein is CASSSRVTSTDTQYF.